The T cell receptor beta chain under discussion was sequenced for a study of blood T cell repertoires in COVID-19. The CDR3 length is 12 residues. CDR1 and CDR2 from the germline V gene are GTSNPN and SVGIG (reference sequence). V lost 1 base, J lost 7 bases, and 8 bases lay in between. Original analysis: Reference gene primer amplification gave estimated nucleated cell counts. Profiling relied on immunoSEQ multiplex PCR, and the TCRdb table lists in-frame clones only, not all of them. Clone size and the V and J calls come from that table; the DNA yielded D and trimming. The data show some 120,000 clones, around 80% seen once.

This receptor was identified in a man aged 25 to 40 with COVID-19, enrolled during active disease. The sample was peripheral blood. V gene TRBV30 combines with J gene TRBJ2-1; D may be TRBD2 (6 bases). Here the CDR3 DNA reads TGTGCCTGGAGTGCGGGGGAAAATGAGCAGTTCTTC. It encodes CAWSAGENEQFF.